This T cell receptor (beta chain) was captured in a study of memory CD4+ T cells and cytomegalovirus serostatus. At the level of the study: This sample comes from healthy Belgian adults, several CMV seropositive, roughly 22 seronegative.

CDR3 size: 12 residues. In germline, CDR1 is GTSNPN, CDR2 SVGIG (reference sequence). The sort gate was single viable CD3+CD4+CD8-CD45RO+ cells for memory CD4+ T cells. Total CD4+ T cells were enriched by CD4 positive selection. Original analysis: After removing out-of-frame reads, millions of distinct TCRbeta sequences remained. Sequencing was performed with immunoSEQ multiplex PCR; in TCRdb, only in-frame clones are kept and a portion is missing. The V and J calls and clone size are taken from that table; D and trimming were inferred from the DNA. Of roughly 54,000 clones listed, 70% to 80% were seen once; the top ten hold 1.6%.

Source material: memory CD4+ T cells from blood. This receptor was identified in an adult in good health and CMV-seronegative. The chain combines TRBV30 with TRBJ1-6; D is ambiguous. The CDR3 DNA follows: TGTGCACTTGATGCTGTTAATTCACCCCTCCACTTT. It yields the protein CALDAVNSPLHF. Drawing the rest from reference TRBV30 and TRBJ1-6, the complete variable domain is SQTIHQWPATLVQPVGSPLSLECTVEGTSNPNLYWYRQAAGRGLQLLFYSVGIGQISSEVPQNLSASRPQDRQFILSSKKLLLSDSGFYLCALDAVNSPLHFGNGTRLTVT.